The next 18 T cell receptor beta chains were all read from a single sample in a study of glioma-infiltrating T cells. Using RNA template, CDR3s of TCR alpha and beta were amplified with iRepertoire arm-PCR. TCRdb passed the multiplex PCR reads through MiXCR, listing each CDR3 protein once. This sample has a few hundred thousand distinct CDR3 sequences, with around 45% found just once. The source material was glioma tissue, nonneoplastic brain tissue, or PBMCs (not recorded which). These receptors were obtained from a human donor with low-grade glioma or glioblastoma, undergoing nonglioma brain surgery, or in good health (not recorded which).

The chain employs TRBV7-2 and TRBJ2-7, with D uncertain. Germline V gene sequence: CDR1 SGHTA, CDR2 FQGNSA. Trimming left V 3 bases short and J 7 bases short, with 16 bases between. The CDR3 sequence is 14 residues long. The chain's CDR3 is CASSLRPYRGEQYF. CDR3 DNA sequence: TGTGCCAGCAGCTTGAGACCGTATCGTGGAGAGCAGTACTTC.

Many counts were recorded for this clonotype. CDR3 sequence (DNA): TGTGCCAGCCGCTTAGCGGGAGGCCCCAATGAGCAGTTCTTC. Residues: CASRLAGGPNEQFF. J is TRBJ2-1 and V is TRBV27, with TRBD2 matching 10 bases. The junction had 7 bases not matched to a gene; V was cut back by 8 bases and J by 6 bases. The germline V gene has CDR1 MNHEY and CDR2 SMNVEV (reference sequence). The CDR3 contains 14 residues.

A few counts support this clonotype. V gene TRBV7-2 combines with J gene TRBJ1-5; 8 positions agree with TRBD1. The CDR3 spans 15 residues. Losses at the gene ends were 6 bases for V and 3 bases for J; bases not matched to a gene: 7. The germline V gene has CDR1 SGHTA and CDR2 FQGNSA. DNA for the CDR3: TGTGCCAGCAGAGACCGGACAGGGCACAATCAGCCCCAGCATTTT. Amino acid sequence: CASRDRTGHNQPQHF.

Notes on this clonotype: Just one base apart from a much larger clone, this may be a read error. The chain uses TRBV10-3 and TRBJ1-2, with TRBD1 as a possible D gene (6 bases). Germline CDR1 ENHRY, CDR2 SYGVKD. The V end was cut by 5 bases, the J end by 6 bases, with 13 bases between. The length of the CDR3 is 13 residues. CDR3 sequence (DNA): TGTGCCATCAGTCCTAAGGGGGAGGATGGCTACACCTTC. It codes for CAISPKGEDGYTF.

This clonotype occurred a few times. The V call is TRBV28, the J call TRBJ2-7; 7 bases map to TRBD1. There are 13 residues in the CDR3. V lost 10 bases to trimming and J lost 2 bases; unmatched junction nucleotides: 8. The V gene's germline CDR1 is MDHEN and CDR2 SYDVKM. The CDR3 here is CAIASTGTYEQYF. The CDR3 DNA sequence: TGTGCCATCGCCTCGACAGGGACCTACGAGCAGTACTTC.

This chain connects TRBV9 to TRBJ1-5, with D unresolved. The CDR3 spans 13 residues. Germline CDR1 reads SGDLS; CDR2 reads YYNGEE. The V end was cut by 1 base, the J end by 11 bases, with 13 bases between. The CDR3 sequence: CASSVSPGQTQHF. CDR3 coding DNA: TGTGCCAGCAGCGTAAGTCCGGGCCAGACCCAGCATTTT.

A note on this clonotype: Germline and junction disagree at one end, which may indicate a read error. The chain links TRBV24-1 to TRBJ2-2; D is perhaps TRBD1 (6 bases). This CDR3 contains 17 residues. Germline CDR1 is KGHDR and CDR2 is SFDVKD. For the CDR3, the DNA is TGTGCCACCGGTGATTCAACAGGGACCGAGAACACCGGGGAGCTGTTTTTT. Its translation: CATGDSTGTENTGELFF.

The table lists this clonotype with a count of one. A read error may be the cause here, since a much bigger clone is one base away. The rearrangement links TRBV27 to TRBJ1-2; D gene uncertain. CDR3 length: 15 amino acids. Germline V gene lookup returns CDR1 MNHEY and CDR2 SMNVEV (reference sequence). This CDR3 is CASSSPSGGKDGYSF. The CDR3 nucleotides read TGTGCCAGCAGTTCCCCTTCGGGAGGGAAGGATGGCTACAGCTTC.

In this sample, this clonotype turned up once. This could be a read error, since a much larger clone is one nucleotide away. The CDR3 does not close with the conserved phenylalanine or tryptophan, likely indicating a read error. The chain has TRBV20-1 and TRBJ1-5; D is ambiguous. The germline gives CDR1 DFQATT, CDR2 SNEGSKA (reference sequence). The CDR3 is 13 amino acids. V gave up 4 bases and J gave up 2 bases, with 9 bases separating them. CDR3 sequence reads: CSAMGSRNQPQHL. CDR3 coding DNA: TGCAGTGCTATGGGGAGTCGCAATCAGCCCCAGCATTTG.

The chain recombines TRBV7-3 with TRBJ2-5; 7 positions agree with TRBD2. The CDR3 is made up of 14 amino acids. Germline CDR1 reads SGHTA; CDR2 reads FQGTGA. V was pared by 1 base and J by 4 bases, with 3 bases of the junction left unmatched. The CDR3 spells CASSLNGGRETQYF. The CDR3 coding sequence is TGTGCCAGCAGCTTAAATGGCGGGAGAGAGACCCAGTACTTC.

The rearrangement joins TRBV2 to TRBJ1-6; D remains ambiguous. Germline V lookup: CDR1 SNHLY, CDR2 FYNNEI. The CDR3 loop spans 15 amino acids. Trimming cost V 6 bases and J 0 bases, with 9 bases left between them. DNA of the CDR3: TGTGCCAGCAGGGATGTAGGCTCCTATAATTCACCCCTCCACTTT. It translates to CASRDVGSYNSPLHF. Complete variable domain (other parts from reference TRBV2 and TRBJ1-6): EPEVTQTPSHQVTQMGQEVILRCVPISNHLYFYWYRQILGQKVEFLVSFYNNEISEKSEIFDDQFSVERPDGSNFTLKIRSTKLEDSAMYFCASRDVGSYNSPLHFGNGTRLTVT.

This clonotype was picked up a small number of times. This chain connects TRBV27 to TRBJ2-7; TRBD2 agrees at 11 bases. The CDR3 totals 14 residues. J gave up 3 bases and V 4 bases, and 2 bases lay outside the gene matches. Germline V gene data show CDR1 as MNHEY and CDR2 as SMNVEV (reference sequence). In nucleotides, the CDR3 is TGTGCCAGCAGTTGGGGGACTAGCGGCTACGAGCAGTACTTC. Residues: CASSWGTSGYEQYF.

Worth noting for this clonotype: A much larger clone is a single base away; this may be a read error. The V and J genes are TRBV6-2 or TRBV6-3 and TRBJ2-7; no definite D call. CDR1 MNHEY and CDR2 SVGEGT come from the germline V gene. The CDR3 covers 13 residues. In DNA, the CDR3 is TGTGCCAGCAGTGACTTGTTGAGGTACGAGCGGTACTTC. Translating gives CASSDLLRYERYF.

V gene TRBV4-3 combines with J gene TRBJ2-3; D might be TRBD1 (5 bases). Germline lookup yields CDR1 LGHNA and CDR2 YSLEER. The V gene lost 1 base and the J gene lost 8 bases, with 13 bases spanning the gap. This CDR3 has 14 residues. Here the CDR3 DNA reads TGCGCCAGCAGCCAAGGGGAAAAGGGGCTTACGCAGTATTTT. This sequence encodes CASSQGEKGLTQYF.

Details on this clonotype: A read error may explain this, as a much larger clone is one base away. This CDR3 fails to terminate in the conserved phenylalanine or tryptophan, so it likely reflects a read error. The rearrangement uses TRBV7-2 and TRBJ1-1; a possible D gene is TRBD1 (6 bases). Germline loops: CDR1 SGHTA, CDR2 FQGNSA. The CDR3 sequence is 13 residues long. With 6 bases removed from V and 1 base from J, the gap between germline ends came to 9 bases. CDR3 sequence (DNA): TGTGCCAGCAGTCGACAGGAGAACACTGAAGCTTTCCTT. It yields the protein CASSRQENTEAFL.

This clonotype was observed a few times. The chain is built from TRBV6-1 and TRBJ2-1; unclear D gene. The V end lost 2 bases, the J end lost 0 bases, and 8 bases lay between the germline ends. The CDR3 runs to 15 residues. Per the germline V gene, CDR1 is MNHNS and CDR2 is SASEGT. In DNA, the CDR3 is TGTGCCAGCAGTGAACGAGGCAGCTCCTACAATGAGCAGTTCTTC. Amino acids: CASSERGSSYNEQFF.

This clonotype has just one count. In DNA form, the CDR3 reads TGCGCCAGCAGCCTCGGACCTCTCGGCACAGATACGCAGTATTTT. It translates to CASSLGPLGTDTQYF. The chain links TRBV4-3 to TRBJ2-3; no definite D call. This CDR3 has 15 residues. Germline V gives CDR1 LGHNA, CDR2 YSLEER. Deletions cut 4 bases from V and 1 base from J, with 12 bases between.

The rearrangement uses TRBV20-1 and TRBJ2-7; D possibly corresponds to TRBD1 (5 bases). Trimming left V 4 bases short and J 2 bases short, with 15 bases between. Germline V gene sequence: CDR1 DFQATT, CDR2 SNEGSKA (reference sequence). This CDR3 comprises 14 residues. The CDR3 loop is CSANEGAQTYEQYF. The CDR3 region has the DNA TGCAGTGCTAACGAAGGGGCGCAGACCTACGAGCAGTACTTC.